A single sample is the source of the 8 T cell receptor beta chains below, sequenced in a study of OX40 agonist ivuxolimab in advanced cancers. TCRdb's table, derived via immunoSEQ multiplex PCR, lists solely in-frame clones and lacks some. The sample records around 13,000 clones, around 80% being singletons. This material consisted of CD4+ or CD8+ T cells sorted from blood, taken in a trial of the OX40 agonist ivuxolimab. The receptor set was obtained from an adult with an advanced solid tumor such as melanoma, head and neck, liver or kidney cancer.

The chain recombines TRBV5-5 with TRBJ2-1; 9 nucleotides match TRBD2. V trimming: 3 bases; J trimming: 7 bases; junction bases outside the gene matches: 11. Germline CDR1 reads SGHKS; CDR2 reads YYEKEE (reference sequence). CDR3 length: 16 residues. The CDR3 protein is CASSWFSGSMGNEQFF. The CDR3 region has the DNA TGTGCCAGCAGCTGGTTTAGCGGGAGCATGGGGAATGAGCAGTTCTTC.

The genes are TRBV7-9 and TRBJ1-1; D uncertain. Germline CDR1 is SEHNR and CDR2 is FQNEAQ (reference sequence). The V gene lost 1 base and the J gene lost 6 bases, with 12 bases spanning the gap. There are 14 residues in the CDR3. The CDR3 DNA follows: TGTGCCAGCAGCTTAGAGGCGGGCATCGCTGAAGCTTTCTTT. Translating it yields CASSLEAGIAEAFF.

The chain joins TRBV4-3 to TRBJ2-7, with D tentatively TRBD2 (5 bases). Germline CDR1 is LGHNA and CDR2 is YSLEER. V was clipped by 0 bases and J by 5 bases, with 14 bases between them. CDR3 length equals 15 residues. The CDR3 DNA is TGCGCCAGCAGCCAAGATAAAGGGATGGGAGACGAGCAGTACTTC. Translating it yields CASSQDKGMGDEQYF.

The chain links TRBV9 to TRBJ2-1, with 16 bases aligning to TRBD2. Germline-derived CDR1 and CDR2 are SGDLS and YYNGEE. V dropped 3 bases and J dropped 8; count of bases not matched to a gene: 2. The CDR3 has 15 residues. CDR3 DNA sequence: TGTGCCAGCAGCGAGGGACTAGCGGGAGGGCATGAGCAGTTCTTC. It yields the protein CASSEGLAGGHEQFF. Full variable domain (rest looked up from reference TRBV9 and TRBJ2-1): DSGVTQTPKHLITATGQRVTLRCSPRSGDLSVYWYQQSLDQGLQFLIQYYNGEERAKGNILERFSAQQFPDLHSELNLSSLELGDSALYFCASSEGLAGGHEQFFGPGTRLTVL.

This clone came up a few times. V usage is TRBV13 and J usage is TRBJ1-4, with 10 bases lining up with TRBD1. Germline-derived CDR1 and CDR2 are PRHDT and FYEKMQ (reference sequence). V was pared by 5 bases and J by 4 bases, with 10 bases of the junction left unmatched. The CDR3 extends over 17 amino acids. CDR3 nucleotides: TGTGCCAGCAGCGCCCGGCGGGACAGGGGAGTTAATGAAAAACTGTTTTTT. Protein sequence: CASSARRDRGVNEKLFF. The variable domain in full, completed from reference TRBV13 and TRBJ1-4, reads AAGVIQSPRHLIKEKRETATLKCYPIPRHDTVYWYQQGPGQDPQFLISFYEKMQSDKGSIPDRFSAQQFSDYHSELNMSSLELGDSALYFCASSARRDRGVNEKLFFGSGTQLSVL.

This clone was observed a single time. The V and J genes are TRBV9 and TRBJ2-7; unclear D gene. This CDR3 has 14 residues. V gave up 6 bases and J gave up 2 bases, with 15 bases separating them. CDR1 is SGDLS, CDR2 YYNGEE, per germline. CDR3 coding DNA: TGTGCCAGCACCCAAGGAGCCTCTCCCTACGAGCAGTACTTC. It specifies CASTQGASPYEQYF.

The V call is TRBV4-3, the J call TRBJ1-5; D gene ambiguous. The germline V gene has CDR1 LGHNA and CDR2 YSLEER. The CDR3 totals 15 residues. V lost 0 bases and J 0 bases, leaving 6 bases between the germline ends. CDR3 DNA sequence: TGCGCCAGCAGCCAAGATAAATATAGCAATCAGCCCCAGCATTTT. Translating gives CASSQDKYSNQPQHF.

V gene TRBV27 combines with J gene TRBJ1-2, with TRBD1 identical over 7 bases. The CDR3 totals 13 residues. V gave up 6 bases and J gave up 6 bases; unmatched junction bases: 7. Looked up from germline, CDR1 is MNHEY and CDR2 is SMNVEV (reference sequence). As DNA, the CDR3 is TGTGCCAGCAGACAACAGGGGTGGGATGGCTACACCTTC. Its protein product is CASRQQGWDGYTF.